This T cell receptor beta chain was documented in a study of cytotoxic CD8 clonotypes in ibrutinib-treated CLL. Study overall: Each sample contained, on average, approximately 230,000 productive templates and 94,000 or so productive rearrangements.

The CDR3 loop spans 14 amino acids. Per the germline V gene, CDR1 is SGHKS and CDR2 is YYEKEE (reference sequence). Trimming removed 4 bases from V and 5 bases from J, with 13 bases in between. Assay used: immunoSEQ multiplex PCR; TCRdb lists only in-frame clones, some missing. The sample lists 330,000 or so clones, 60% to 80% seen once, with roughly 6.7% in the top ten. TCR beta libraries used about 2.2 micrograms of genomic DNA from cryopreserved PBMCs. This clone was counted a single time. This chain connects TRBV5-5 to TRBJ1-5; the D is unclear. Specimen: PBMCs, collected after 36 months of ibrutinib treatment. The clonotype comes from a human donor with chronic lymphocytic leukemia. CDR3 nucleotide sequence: TGTGCCAGCAGCCCGGACCTATCCCATCAGCCCCAGCATTTT. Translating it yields CASSPDLSHQPQHF.